These 21 T cell receptor beta chains share one sample of origin, sequenced in a study of shared clonotypes between healthy human individuals. Method: immunoSEQ multiplex PCR; TCRdb's copy keeps in-frame clones and lacks some. Of some 690,000 clones listed, 90% are singletons. Sequenced input: memory CD8+ T cells from PBMCs. Subset defined: CD45RO+ cells pooled with CCR7-negative TemRA cells. These receptors all come from a man aged 18-30 years in good health. Some clones in this sample may be carry-over from other donors' samples.

V is TRBV7-2 and J is TRBJ2-7, with 9 bases lining up with TRBD2. The CDR3 loop spans 15 amino acids. J lost 3 bases, V lost 1 base, and 4 bases had no gene match. Germline values: CDR1 SGHTA, CDR2 FQGNSA. The CDR3 protein is CASSLGRREGYEQYF. CDR3 nucleotides: TGTGCCAGCAGCTTAGGGCGGCGGGAGGGCTACGAGCAGTACTTC.

The genes are TRBV4-1 and TRBJ2-3; 7 nucleotides agree with TRBD2. Germline values: CDR1 MGHRA, CDR2 YSYEKL. With V trimmed by 0 bases and J by 1 base, 7 bases remained unmatched. The CDR3 covers 17 residues. As DNA, the CDR3 is TGCGCCAGCAGCCAAGAGAGATCGGGAGGCCGCACAGATACGCAGTATTTT. This translates into CASSQERSGGRTDTQYF.

This clone has a handful of counts. This chain joins TRBV28 and TRBJ2-3; 9 nucleotides match TRBD1. This CDR3 region has 15 residues. In germline, CDR1 is MDHEN, CDR2 SYDVKM. The V segment lost 6 bases and the J segment 4 bases; nucleotides outside the gene matches: 8. This CDR3 is CASRPTGQGSDTQYF. The CDR3 DNA reads TGTGCCAGCAGGCCCACCGGACAGGGGTCAGATACGCAGTATTTT.

The J gene is TRBJ2-1, the V gene TRBV5-1, with 9 nucleotides matching TRBD2. The V gene's germline CDR1 is SGHRS and CDR2 YFSETQ. V dropped 1 base and J dropped 3; count of bases not matched to a gene: 8. This CDR3 contains 17 residues. The CDR3 reads CASSLLASGTNYNEQFF. The CDR3 nucleotides are TGCGCCAGCAGCTTGTTGGCTAGCGGGACAAACTACAATGAGCAGTTCTTC.

This chain uses TRBV7-8 with TRBJ2-1; the match to TRBD2 covers 7 bases. The V gene's germline CDR1 is SGHVS and CDR2 FQNEAQ. The CDR3 sequence is 16 residues long. V lost 1 base, J lost 0 bases, and 3 bases stayed unmatched. The CDR3 DNA follows: TGTGCCAGCAGCTTAGTGAGCGGGGACTCCTACAATGAGCAGTTCTTC. This codes for CASSLVSGDSYNEQFF.

The genes are TRBV5-4 and TRBJ1-1; D ambiguous. Germline loops: CDR1 SGHNT, CDR2 YYREEE (reference sequence). V gave up 0 bases and J gave up 6 bases, with 6 bases separating them. The CDR3 is 12 residues long. CDR3 loop: CASSLGPAEAFF. The CDR3 nucleotides are TGTGCCAGCAGCTTGGGGCCAGCTGAAGCTTTCTTT.

The chain has TRBV2 and TRBJ2-1; 11 bases are a match to TRBD2. The V gene end was trimmed by 3 bases and the J gene end by 0 bases; junction bases not matched to a gene: 7. Looked up from germline, CDR1 is SNHLY and CDR2 is FYNNEI. This CDR3 has 18 amino acids. The CDR3 sequence is CASSDPSGRRSSYNEQFF. DNA for the CDR3: TGTGCCAGCAGTGATCCTAGCGGGAGGCGTAGCTCCTACAATGAGCAGTTCTTC.

This clone has just one count. CDR3 sequence reads: CASSLLDTLGPRTDTQYF. In nucleotides, the CDR3 is TGTGCCAGCAGTTTATTGGATACGCTAGGCCCACGCACAGATACGCAGTATTTT. J is TRBJ2-3 and V is TRBV27; D is undetermined. CDR1 is MNHEY, CDR2 SMNVEV, per germline (reference sequence). This CDR3 spans 18 amino acids. Between the trimmed V and J ends, which lost 1 base and 1 base, there was a span of 18 bases.

This chain connects TRBV19 to TRBJ1-1; D gene uncertain. CDR1 is LNHDA and CDR2 is SQIVND in the germline V gene (reference sequence). This CDR3 region has 19 residues. The V gene lost 3 bases and the J gene lost 4 bases, with 27 bases spanning the gap. DNA of the CDR3: TGTGCCAGTAGTATGAGTTGGGCGGCCCAGAGTCACTCTCTCACTGAAGCTTTCTTT. Protein sequence: CASSMSWAAQSHSLTEAFF.

Turning to this clone: Other DNA sequences in the same sample also yield this CDR3. The chain employs TRBV27 and TRBJ2-1; TRBD2 matches at 12 bases. Germline loops: CDR1 MNHEY, CDR2 SMNVEV (reference sequence). Trimming removed 6 bases from V and 6 bases from J; junction bases left unmatched: 6. CDR3 length: 15 residues. CDR3 sequence: CASSPLAGGGNEQFF. The CDR3, as DNA: TGTGCCAGCAGCCCTCTAGCGGGAGGGGGCAATGAGCAGTTCTTC.

The chain recombines TRBV27 with TRBJ1-2; weak D call: TRBD1 (6 bases). Between the trimmed V and J ends, which lost 2 bases and 6 bases, there was a span of 13 bases. The CDR3 runs 14 residues. Germline lookup yields CDR1 MNHEY and CDR2 SMNVEV (reference sequence). CDR3 sequence reads: CASSLSGGGNGYTF. The CDR3 DNA follows: TGTGCCAGCAGTTTAAGTGGGGGCGGGAATGGCTACACCTTC.

The rearrangement joins TRBV5-4 to TRBJ1-4; D uncertain. Germline V gives CDR1 SGHNT, CDR2 YYREEE (reference sequence). CDR3 length: 14 residues. Trimming shortened V by 4 bases and J by 7 bases, and 14 bases separated the two germline ends. The CDR3 here is CASSKAGSSEKLFF. CDR3 DNA sequence: TGTGCCAGCAGCAAAGCAGGTTCGAGTGAAAAACTGTTTTTT. The complete variable domain, with remaining parts taken from reference TRBV5-4 and TRBJ1-4, reads ETGVTQSPTHLIKTRGQQVTLRCSSQSGHNTVSWYQQALGQGPQFIFQYYREEENGRGNFPPRFSGLQFPNYSSELNVNALELDDSALYLCASSKAGSSEKLFFGSGTQLSVL.

The V call is TRBV7-7, the J call TRBJ2-1; maybe TRBD1 (6 bases). The CDR3 has 13 amino acids. V was pared by 0 bases and J by 8 bases, with 8 bases between. Germline assignment: CDR1 SSHAT and CDR2 FNYEAQ (reference sequence). CDR3 coding DNA: TGTGCCAGCAGCTTAGCACAGGGTGATGAGCAGTTCTTC. Encoded protein: CASSLAQGDEQFF.

This rearrangement joins TRBV2 to TRBJ1-6; D is perhaps TRBD1 (6 bases). CDR1 and CDR2 (germline): SNHLY, FYNNEI. Between the trimmed V and J ends, which lost 2 bases and 7 bases, there was a span of 9 bases. The CDR3 sequence is 14 residues long. CDR3 sequence: CASSEWTVNSPLHF. The DNA for the CDR3 is TGTGCCAGCAGTGAATGGACAGTCAATTCACCCCTCCACTTT. Based on the CDR3 plus reference TRBV2 and TRBJ1-6, the full variable domain is EPEVTQTPSHQVTQMGQEVILRCVPISNHLYFYWYRQILGQKVEFLVSFYNNEISEKSEIFDDQFSVERPDGSNFTLKIRSTKLEDSAMYFCASSEWTVNSPLHFGNGTRLTVT.

The genes are TRBV7-9 and TRBJ2-7; 10 nucleotides align to TRBD1. The V gene end was trimmed by 5 bases and the J gene end by 4 bases; junction bases not matched to a gene: 5. Germline lookup yields CDR1 SEHNR and CDR2 FQNEAQ (reference sequence). This CDR3 has 14 amino acids. CDR3 in amino acids: CASSATGQGYEQYF. CDR3 coding DNA: TGTGCCAGCAGCGCAACGGGACAGGGGTACGAGCAGTACTTC. The full variable domain, its missing parts supplied by reference TRBV7-9 and TRBJ2-7, is DTGVSQNPRHKITKRGQNVTFRCDPISEHNRLYWYRQTLGQGPEFLTYFQNEAQLEKSRLLSDRFSAERPKGSFSTLEIQRTEQGDSAMYLCASSATGQGYEQYFGPGTRLTVT.

The chain joins TRBV6-4 to TRBJ2-1, with 8 bases that match TRBD2. Looked up from germline, CDR1 is MRHNA and CDR2 is SNTAGT. This CDR3 spans 18 amino acids. Germline trimming cut 0 bases from V and 6 bases from J; bases unmatched to any gene: 13. This CDR3 reads CASSDSPLGGTRGNEQFF. CDR3 nucleotide sequence: TGTGCCAGCAGTGACTCCCCCCTTGGCGGGACTAGGGGCAATGAGCAGTTCTTC.

This clone has more than one count but fewer than ten. The chain employs TRBV29-1 and TRBJ1-2; 8 bases map to TRBD1. V trimming: 1 base; J trimming: 8 bases; junction bases outside the gene matches: 6. CDR3 size: 13 residues. Germline V gene sequence: CDR1 SQVTM, CDR2 ANQGSEA. CDR3 sequence reads: CSVEGGQGNGYTF. The CDR3 bases are TGCAGCGTTGAAGGTGGACAGGGCAACGGCTACACCTTC.

Turning to this clone: Other DNA sequences in the same sample also yield this CDR3. J is TRBJ2-2 and V is TRBV9; 7 bases align to TRBD2. The CDR3 has 14 residues. Germline V gene lookup returns CDR1 SGDLS and CDR2 YYNGEE. The V and J ends lost 0 bases and 6 bases, in that order; junction bases with no gene match: 2. This chain's CDR3 is CASSVAGGPGELFF. The CDR3 region has the DNA TGTGCCAGCAGCGTAGCGGGAGGTCCCGGGGAGCTGTTTTTT.

CDR3 bases: TGTGCCAGCAGTTTATCGCGAACTACAGGGCTTGGCTACACCTTC. Translating it yields CASSLSRTTGLGYTF. The chain joins TRBV27 to TRBJ1-2; perhaps TRBD1 as D (6 bases). Germline CDR1 and CDR2: MNHEY and SMNVEV (reference sequence). The CDR3 is made up of 15 amino acids. With 0 bases removed from V and 7 bases from J, the gap between germline ends came to 15 bases.

V usage is TRBV7-2 and J usage is TRBJ2-1, with D perhaps matching TRBD2 (6 bases). V lost 6 bases, J lost 1 base, and 13 bases lay in between. This CDR3 comprises 15 residues. The germline V gene encodes CDR1 SGHTA and CDR2 FQGNSA. CDR3 in amino acids: CASRPAGSSYNEQFF. CDR3 nucleotide sequence: TGTGCCAGCAGACCCGCGGGGTCGTCCTACAATGAGCAGTTCTTC.

The rearrangement uses TRBV12-2 and TRBJ2-7; TRBD2, as called in the table, went unchecked against the DNA. TRBV12-2 represents a pseudogene. The CDR3 extends over 20 amino acids. The CDR3 DNA follows: TGTGCAAGTCGCCCGATGGTAGGCCAAAGGACTAGCGGGAAGGACTACGAGCAGTACTTC. Its translation: CASRPMVGQRTSGKDYEQYF.